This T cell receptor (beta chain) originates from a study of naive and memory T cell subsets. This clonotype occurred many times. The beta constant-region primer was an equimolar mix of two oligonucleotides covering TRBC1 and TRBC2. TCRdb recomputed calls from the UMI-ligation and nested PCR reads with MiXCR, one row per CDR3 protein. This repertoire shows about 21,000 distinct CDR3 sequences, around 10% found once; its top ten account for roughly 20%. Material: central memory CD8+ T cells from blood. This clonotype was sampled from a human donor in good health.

The CDR3 nucleotides are TGCGCCAGCAGCTTGTGGCGGGGGATTTACAATGAGCAGTTCTTC. It specifies CASSLWRGIYNEQFF. The chain combines TRBV5-1 with TRBJ2-1; 7 bases line up with TRBD2. Germline values: CDR1 SGHRS, CDR2 YFSETQ. The V gene end was trimmed by 1 base and the J gene end by 4 bases; junction bases not matched to a gene: 5. This CDR3 comprises 15 residues.